These T cell receptor beta chains were read from a single sample in a study of cytomegalovirus exposure and HLA in healthy donors. The method was immunoSEQ multiplex PCR; TCRdb's version includes in-frame clones alone and lacks a portion of them. The repertoire includes 150,000 to 200,000 clones, less than 90% of them detected once, and around 5.8% sits in the top ten. The material sequenced was PBMCs. Receptors originate from a male donor in good health and CMV-seropositive. Both conserved end residues are part of each CDR3. Each record gives: D gene, clone size, V gene, J gene, CDR3 protein, CDR3 DNA. A D gene is named only where the DNA matches it firmly. Size tells how often a clone was seen (once, few, many) or the class of an expanded clone, and some rows leave it out.

>TRBD2|NA|TRBV7-9|TRBJ2-1
CASSTSSGSGVFF
TGTGCCAGCAGCACGAGTAGCGGGAGTGGGGTGTTCTTC
>NA|NA|TRBV7-3|TRBJ2-7
CASSFGGEGYEQYF
TGTGCCAGCAGCTTCGGGGGAGAGGGGTACGAGCAGTACTTC
>NA|NA|TRBV6-1|TRBJ2-7
CASTPRGYLYEQYF
TGTGCCAGCACCCCGCGAGGGTATCTCTACGAGCAGTACTTC
>TRBD2|NA|TRBV28|TRBJ2-2
CASSLASGNIGGELFF
TGTGCCAGCAGTTTAGCTAGCGGGAATATCGGCGGGGAGCTGTTTTTT
>TRBD2|NA|TRBV19|TRBJ2-1
CASSPLAGAGEQFF
TGTGCCAGTAGTCCCCTAGCGGGAGCAGGGGAGCAGTTCTTC
>TRBD2|NA|TRBV28|TRBJ2-7
CASRKGAGGYYEQYF
TGTGCCAGCCGAAAGGGGGCGGGAGGGTACTACGAGCAGTACTTC
>TRBD1|NA|TRBV7-9|TRBJ1-1
CSSRAYGQVGDTEAFF
TGTTCCAGCCGTGCTTACGGACAGGTGGGGGACACTGAAGCTTTCTTT
>NA|NA|TRBV11-2|TRBJ1-1
CASSFRGPEAFF
TGTGCCAGCAGCTTCAGGGGTCCTGAAGCTTTCTTT
>TRBD2|NA|TRBV29-1|TRBJ2-7
CSVEEGRVDSYEQYF
TGCAGCGTTGAAGAAGGGAGGGTCGACTCCTACGAGCAGTACTTC
>TRBD2|NA|TRBV10-3|TRBJ2-7
CAGGGRLNEQYF
TGTGCCGGCGGCGGGAGACTGAACGAGCAGTACTTC
>TRBD2|NA|TRBV10-3|TRBJ2-3
CAIMASGKGDTQYF
TGTGCCATCATGGCTAGCGGGAAAGGAGATACGCAGTATTTT
>NA|NA|TRBV7-9|TRBJ1-1
CASSLQMNTEAFF
TGTGCCAGCAGCCTGCAGATGAACACTGAAGCTTTCTTT
>NA|NA|TRBV9|TRBJ2-7
CASSGGEDHLYEQYF
TGTGCCAGCAGCGGCGGAGAGGATCACCTCTACGAGCAGTACTTC
>TRBD1|few|TRBV7-9|TRBJ2-2
CSSSPDLRTGSTGELFF
TGTTCCAGCAGCCCTGACCTACGGACAGGGAGTACCGGGGAGCTGTTTTTT
>NA|NA|TRBV5-1|TRBJ2-7
CASSLNSIYEQYF
TGCGCCAGCAGCTTGAATAGTATTTACGAGCAGTACTTC
>NA|few|TRBV18|TRBJ1-1
CASSPGLVGTEAFF
TGTGCCAGCTCACCGGGACTTGTGGGCACTGAAGCTTTCTTT
>TRBD2|once|TRBV27|TRBJ2-2
CASSLSGRGELFF
TGTGCCAGCAGTTTAAGCGGGAGGGGGGAGCTGTTTTTT
>TRBD2|NA|TRBV10-3|TRBJ2-3
CAISTSGTDTQYF
TGTGCCATCAGTACTAGCGGCACAGATACGCAGTATTTT
>TRBD2|NA|TRBV6-4|TRBJ2-1
CASSSSLVGSGSGDEQFF
TGTGCCAGCAGCTCGTCGTTAGTAGGTAGCGGGAGTGGGGATGAGCAGTTCTTC
>NA|NA|TRBV7-9|TRBJ1-4
CASSFPAGLNEKLFF
TGTGCCAGCAGCTTCCCGGCAGGGCTTAATGAAAAACTGTTTTTT
>NA|once|TRBV15|TRBJ1-4
CATSRRTVTNEKLFF
TGTGCCACCAGCAGAAGGACTGTAACTAATGAAAAACTGTTTTTT
>TRBD1|once|TRBV2|TRBJ2-5
CASRDRDRGLKTQYF
TGTGCCAGCAGAGATCGGGACAGGGGGTTGAAGACCCAGTACTTC
>TRBD1|NA|TRBV25-1|TRBJ1-5
CASSDSRQGDRSQHF
TGTGCCAGCAGTGATAGCAGACAGGGAGATAGGTCCCAGCATTTT
>NA|NA|TRBV11-2|TRBJ1-6
CASSLGGGYNSPLHF
TGTGCCAGCAGCTTAGGAGGGGGCTATAATTCACCCCTCCACTTT
>TRBD2|NA|TRBV5-1|TRBJ2-3
CASSLATGTSGRTDTQYF
TGCGCCAGCAGCTTGGCCACCGGGACTAGCGGGAGGACAGATACGCAGTATTTT
>NA|NA|TRBV5-4|TRBJ1-5
CASRVLRESNQPQHF
TGTGCCAGCAGAGTTCTAAGAGAGTCCAATCAGCCCCAGCATTTT
>NA|NA|TRBV5-8|TRBJ1-4
CASSLGLGGTNEKLFF
TGTGCCAGCAGCTTGGGTCTGGGGGGAACTAATGAAAAACTGTTTTTT
>TRBD2|NA|TRBV7-8|TRBJ2-4
CASSVSGTAKNIQYF
TGTGCCAGCAGCGTTAGCGGGACCGCCAAAAACATTCAGTACTTC